This T cell receptor (beta chain) was sequenced during a study of spatial heterogeneity in lung cancer (dated by TCRdb to between 2018 and 2021). Turning to the overall study: More beta-chain than alpha-chain transcripts were consistently detected, likely reflecting higher beta-chain transcript abundance. In tumor regions, TCR transcript counts showed a strong correlation with a T cell transcriptional module score from matched bulk RNA-seq. The study quantitatively compared TCR alpha and beta repertoires across multiple tumor regions, matched nontumor lung and blood in non-small cell lung cancer. In the raw uncorrected reads, each unique combination of TCR and UMI appeared on average more than ten times. At surgery, both alpha and beta chains were TCR-sequenced in 200 to 250 tumor regions, about 64 matched nontumor lung samples and some 58 PBMC samples. Nonsynonymous mutation counts, determined by whole-exome sequencing of tumor tissue, were related to features of the TCR repertoire. Overall study outcomes, separate from this receptor: TCR-seq coverage of tumor T cells was estimated to be only about 6.7% for alpha chains and more than 11% for beta chains. A correlation was observed between the number of expanded intratumoral alpha and beta TCRs and the tumor nonsynonymous mutation count. Additional single-cell paired TCR alpha and beta sequencing was considered necessary to confirm, at a functional level, the hypothesis that regional TCRs recognize regional mutations. Counts of ubiquitous and regional expanded TCRs correlated with counts of ubiquitous and regional nonsynonymous mutations, respectively.

Germline trimming amounts to 4 bases on V and 1 base on J, with 10 as the count of junction bases outside the gene matches. The germline V gene (reference sequence) provides CDR1 MNHEY and CDR2 SMNVEV. Its CDR3 holds 16 amino acids, cysteine through phenylalanine. The retained sequence is limited to the CDR3, 48 bases, with the frame set at the first base. This clonotype is considered medium-sized (0.01 to 0.1%). Its binding antigen is unknown. Within one base of it there is no much larger clone, and no base qualities were kept. The library was built by means of 5' RACE. Reads for this sample came from a NextSeq 500. The TCR library protocol attached a unique molecular identifier to each TCR cDNA molecule to allow correction of PCR and sequencing errors. The published analysis was carried out like this. TCR identification, UMI-based error correction and CDR3 extraction were all carried out with Decombinator tools. TCRs above a frequency of 2 per 1,000, corresponding to the top 1% of the tumor frequency distribution, were defined as expanded. Expanded tumor TCRs statistically deemed absent (corrected P<0.05) from at least one tumor region were classed as regional, and all other expanded tumor TCRs were classed as ubiquitous. Renyi diversity was calculated using the R vegan package after each repertoire was subsampled 100 times to 5,000 TCRs. CDR3 similarity networks were built from amino acid triplet string-kernel similarity, with CDR3s being connected when pairwise similarity was above 0.82. The public reads were quality trimmed at Q25 with fastp and then assembled into clones with MiXCR by TCRdb, keeping productive beta chains. Every distinct CDR3 protein forms one entry, paired with its most common genes and DNA. TCRdb assigned the V and J calls; the authors' analysis was not used. The sample has roughly 1,500 distinct CDR3 sequences on record, less than 20% of them singletons. The ten largest clones represent approximately 15% of the sample.

The time point label, read with the paper, signifies: sample taken at primary tumor resection. The donors were about 65 patients from the lung TRACERx cohort who had early-stage, untreated non-small cell lung cancer. TCR sequencing used whole RNA extracted from tumor and nontumor lung tissue, or from cryopreserved PBMC samples, without cell sorting. A patient was chosen for TCR sequencing only when enough RNA was available from at least two tumor regions. Before being selected, tumor and adjacent nontumor lung specimens were reviewed by a lung pathologist. This TCR derives from a male donor with early-stage non-small cell lung cancer. The chain is encoded by TRBV27 joined to TRBJ2-7, with 7 bases matching TRBD1. The sequences come from lung tumor tissue, collected at surgery. For the CDR3, the sequence is CASSSGTGVRSYEQYF. The DNA sequence is as follows: TGTGCCAGCAGTTCAGGAACAGGGGTCAGATCCTACGAGCAGTACTTC.